This T cell receptor beta chain was retrieved from a study of blood T cell repertoires in COVID-19. Germline CDR1 is LNHDA and CDR2 is SQIVND (reference sequence). CDR3 size: 15 residues. V was clipped by 5 bases and J by 0 bases, with 13 bases between them. Across under 25 US areas, participants ranged in age from 18 to 89 years. The method was immunoSEQ multiplex PCR; TCRdb's version includes in-frame clones alone and lacks a portion of them. The table lists a few hundred thousand clones, around 87% of them singletons. This sequence was found in a man aged 30-40 years who had recovered from COVID-19. This rearrangement joins TRBV19 to TRBJ1-1, with a tentative D call TRBD1 (5 bases). The sequenced sample consisted of PBMCs or T cells enriched from blood (not recorded which). CDR3 protein: CASSARGLMNTEAFF. The CDR3 coding sequence is TGTGCCAGTAGTGCTAGGGGTTTAATGAACACTGAAGCTTTCTTT.